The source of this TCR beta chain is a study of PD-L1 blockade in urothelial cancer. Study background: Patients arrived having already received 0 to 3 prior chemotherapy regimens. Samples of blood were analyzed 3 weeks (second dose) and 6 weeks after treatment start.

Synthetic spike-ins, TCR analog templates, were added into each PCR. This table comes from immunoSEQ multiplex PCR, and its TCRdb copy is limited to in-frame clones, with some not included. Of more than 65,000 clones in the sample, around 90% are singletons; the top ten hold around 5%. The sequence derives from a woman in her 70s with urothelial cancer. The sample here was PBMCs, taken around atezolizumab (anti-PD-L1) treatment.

The CDR3 reads CASGASWATDTQYF. The CDR3 nucleotides read TGCGCCAGTGGGGCCTCTTGGGCGACAGATACGCAGTATTTT. J is TRBJ2-3 and V is TRBV4-1, with D possibly matching TRBD1 (5 bases). Germline V gene lookup returns CDR1 MGHRA and CDR2 YSYEKL. The CDR3 spans 14 residues. The V end lost 9 bases, the J end lost 3 bases, and 16 bases lay between the germline ends.